One and the same sample provided the 20 T cell receptor beta chains below, sequenced in a study of blood T cell repertoires in COVID-19. The method was immunoSEQ multiplex PCR; TCRdb's version includes in-frame clones alone and lacks a portion of them. Of approximately 230,000 clones detected, more than 70% appear once; the ten largest clones hold around 6.6%. The sequencing sample was made of peripheral blood. Receptor source: a woman aged 25-40 years with COVID-19, enrolled during active disease.

The J gene is TRBJ1-5, the V gene TRBV6-5; TRBD1 agrees at 7 bases. Per germline, CDR1 MNHEY and CDR2 SVGAGI. After removal of 6 bases from V and 4 bases from J, the junction contained 9 bases not matched to a gene. The CDR3 has 15 residues. In DNA, the CDR3 is TGTGCCAGCAGCCGAGGCCGGACAGGTAATCAGCCCCAGCATTTT. Amino acids: CASSRGRTGNQPQHF.

The V and J genes are TRBV5-1 and TRBJ2-7; 11 bases are a match to TRBD1. Trimming cost V 8 bases and J 0 bases; bases outside gene matches: 16. The CDR3 contains 18 residues. Germline CDR1 SGHRS, CDR2 YFSETQ. CDR3 residues: CAREPFATGTGGSYEQYV. CDR3 nucleotides: TGCGCCAGAGAACCCTTCGCGACCGGGACAGGGGGCTCCTACGAGCAGTACGTC.

This clone has a single count. This chain joins TRBV4-3 and TRBJ2-5; 9 bases map to TRBD2. This CDR3 spans 16 amino acids. V lost 0 bases to trimming and J lost 7 bases; unmatched junction nucleotides: 9. The germline gives CDR1 LGHNA, CDR2 YSLEER. CDR3 protein: CASSQEALAGPGTQYF. CDR3 nucleotide sequence: TGCGCCAGCAGCCAAGAGGCGCTAGCGGGGCCAGGGACCCAGTACTTC.

The V gene is TRBV2, the J gene TRBJ2-1; D perhaps matches TRBD2 (5 bases). Germline lookup yields CDR1 SNHLY and CDR2 FYNNEI. The germline V and J ends were trimmed by 6 bases and 8 bases, with 14 bases remaining between them. The CDR3 loop spans 13 amino acids. CDR3 DNA sequence: TGTGCCAGCAGATCCGGACTGTCTTATGAGCAGTTCTTC. This sequence encodes CASRSGLSYEQFF.

The table lists this clone with a count of one. The chain uses TRBV4-1 and TRBJ2-7; D remains unclear. V shed 0 bases and J shed 2 bases, with 5 bases lying between them. From germline, CDR1 is MGHRA and CDR2 YSYEKL. The CDR3 has 13 amino acids. The CDR3 DNA is TGCGCCAGCAGCCAAGAGAAGCCCTACGAGCAGTACTTC. It yields the protein CASSQEKPYEQYF.

The chain is built from TRBV30 and TRBJ2-1; 8 nucleotides agree with TRBD2. The V gene end was trimmed by 5 bases and the J gene end by 4 bases; junction bases not matched to a gene: 7. CDR3 length: 14 amino acids. Germline CDR1 GTSNPN, CDR2 SVGIG (reference sequence). The CDR3 sequence is CAWRGGWGYNEQFF. CDR3 DNA: TGTGCCTGGCGGGGGGGGTGGGGATACAATGAGCAGTTCTTC.

The chain combines TRBV9 with TRBJ1-1; TRBD1 matches 9 bases. Germline V gene data show CDR1 as SGDLS and CDR2 as YYNGEE. Trimming at V came to 0 bases and at J to 10 bases, leaving 1 base not matched to a gene. This CDR3 contains 12 residues. The CDR3 region is CASSVEGQGAFF. In DNA form, the CDR3 reads TGTGCCAGCAGCGTAGAGGGACAGGGAGCTTTCTTT.

The sample holds one count of this clone. The J gene is TRBJ2-2, the V gene TRBV7-2; 12 bases line up with TRBD2. This CDR3 has 17 amino acids. With 3 bases clipped from V and 5 bases from J, the junction kept 7 bases outside the gene matches. The germline V gene has CDR1 SGHTA and CDR2 FQGNSA. The CDR3: CASSFPAGTSGTGELFF. In DNA, the CDR3 is TGTGCCAGCAGCTTCCCCGCCGGGACTAGCGGGACCGGGGAGCTGTTTTTT.

The J gene is TRBJ2-3, the V gene TRBV10-2; 10 nucleotides match TRBD2. With 3 bases clipped from V and 6 bases from J, the junction kept 9 bases outside the gene matches. CDR3 length: 16 residues. Per germline, CDR1 WSHSY and CDR2 SAAADI. This CDR3 is CASSDVSGGPGDTQYF. The CDR3, as DNA: TGCGCCAGCAGTGACGTTAGCGGGGGGCCAGGTGATACGCAGTATTTT.

The rearrangement uses TRBV18 and TRBJ2-2; the D gene is possibly TRBD1 (5 bases). V was shortened by 0 bases and J by 4 bases, with 12 bases between the two germline ends. CDR1 KGHSH and CDR2 LQKENI come from the germline V gene. This CDR3 has 16 residues. The CDR3 here is CASSPPVRVATGELFF. CDR3 nucleotides: TGTGCCAGCTCACCACCGGTCAGGGTGGCCACCGGGGAGCTGTTTTTT.

The chain carries TRBV3-1 (or the pseudogene TRBV3-2) and TRBJ2-5; 8 bases map to TRBD2. The CDR3 loop spans 14 amino acids. Per germline, CDR1 LGHDT and CDR2 YNNKEL (reference sequence). V shed 3 bases, J shed 5 bases, and the junction held 5 bases outside the gene matches. The CDR3 region is CASSQPGLEETQYF. The CDR3 nucleotides read TGTGCCAGCAGCCAGCCGGGACTAGAGGAGACCCAGTACTTC.

This clone was detected only a few times. This chain connects TRBV6-2 or TRBV6-3 to TRBJ1-2; D gene uncertain. The germline V gene encodes CDR1 MNHEY and CDR2 SVGEGT. Trimming took off 5 bases at V and 3 bases at J, with 4 bases between the two ends. The CDR3 has 11 residues. The chain's CDR3 is CASSLYYGYTF. The CDR3 region has the DNA TGTGCCAGCAGTCTGTACTATGGCTACACCTTC.

The chain carries TRBV5-1 and TRBJ2-7, with 8 nucleotides matching TRBD1. Germline loops: CDR1 SGHRS, CDR2 YFSETQ. There are 14 residues in the CDR3. Trimming at V came to 2 bases and at J to 5 bases, leaving 6 bases not matched to a gene. In DNA, the CDR3 is TGCGCCAGCAGCTTCCGGGACAGGTACCACGAGCAGTACTTC. It encodes CASSFRDRYHEQYF. Full variable domain (remainder filled in from reference TRBV5-1 and TRBJ2-7): KAGVTQTPRYLIKTRGQQVTLSCSPISGHRSVSWYQQTPGQGLQFLFEYFSETQRNKGNFPGRFSGRQFSNSRSEMNVSTLELGDSALYLCASSFRDRYHEQYFGPGTRLTVT.

The chain has TRBV7-9 and TRBJ2-2; 10 nucleotides match TRBD1. The CDR3 sequence is 16 residues long. V trimming: 5 bases; J trimming: 6 bases; junction bases outside the gene matches: 9. Per germline, CDR1 SEHNR and CDR2 FQNEAQ (reference sequence). The CDR3 DNA reads as TGTGCCAGCAGCGACCGGGACAGGGGTGGCTCCGGGGAGCTGTTTTTT. Translating gives CASSDRDRGGSGELFF.

The chain joins TRBV7-2 to TRBJ2-2, with TRBD2 identical over 10 bases. V lost 2 bases to trimming and J lost 1 base; unmatched junction nucleotides: 7. Germline CDR1 reads SGHTA; CDR2 reads FQGNSA. This CDR3 is 18 amino acids long. This CDR3 reads CASSLLQRGGLNTGELFF. The CDR3 DNA sequence: TGTGCCAGCAGCTTATTACAGCGGGGGGGCTTGAACACCGGGGAGCTGTTTTTT.

The chain combines TRBV10-1 with TRBJ1-5, with TRBD1 as a possible D gene (5 bases). The V gene lost 4 bases and the J gene lost 7 bases, with 26 bases spanning the gap. CDR1 and CDR2 (germline): WNHNN, SYGVQD (reference sequence). CDR3 length: 18 amino acids. CDR3 sequence: CASSGFRRGLAVRQPQHF. CDR3 nucleotides: TGCGCCAGCAGTGGATTCAGGAGGGGTCTCGCCGTACGGCAGCCCCAGCATTTT.

The chain recombines TRBV25-1 with TRBJ2-1; 10 nucleotides agree with TRBD2. Trimming cost V 4 bases and J 7 bases; bases outside gene matches: 4. Looked up from germline, CDR1 is MGHDK and CDR2 is SYGVNS. The CDR3 extends over 14 amino acids. CDR3 loop: CASSAASGSNEQFF. CDR3 nucleotide sequence: TGTGCCAGCAGTGCGGCTAGCGGGAGTAATGAGCAGTTCTTC. The full variable domain, with the rest looked up from reference TRBV25-1 and TRBJ2-1, is EADIYQTPRYLVIGTGKKITLECSQTMGHDKMYWYQQDPGMELHLIHYSYGVNSTEKGDLSSESTVSRIRTEHFPLTLESARPSHTSQYLCASSAASGSNEQFFGPGTRLTVL.

The rearrangement joins TRBV2 to TRBJ2-1, with D tentatively TRBD2 (6 bases). The CDR3 loop spans 13 amino acids. Deletions cut 8 bases from V and 0 bases from J, with 8 bases between. Germline V gives CDR1 SNHLY, CDR2 FYNNEI. The CDR3 DNA follows: TGTGCCAGCGCGGGGTTCTCCTACAATGAGCAGTTCTTC. Protein product: CASAGFSYNEQFF.

This chain uses TRBV2 with TRBJ1-1; tentatively, D is TRBD1 (6 bases). The V gene's germline CDR1 is SNHLY and CDR2 FYNNEI. This CDR3 contains 14 residues. The ends were cut back, 7 bases at V and 3 bases at J, with 15 bases in the middle. The CDR3 sequence is CASMISGHDTEAFF. The CDR3 bases are TGTGCCAGCATGATTTCGGGACATGACACTGAAGCTTTCTTT.

This rearrangement joins TRBV11-2 to TRBJ1-3, with D possibly TRBD1 on 6 matching bases. Germline V gene sequence: CDR1 SGHAT, CDR2 FQNNGV. V was pared by 6 bases and J by 3 bases, with 18 bases between. The CDR3 has 16 amino acids. CDR3 protein: CASSRAAQGRGNTIYF. The CDR3 nucleotides are TGTGCCAGCAGTCGCGCCGCACAGGGCCGTGGAAACACCATATATTTT.